Presented here are 15 T cell receptor beta chains from one specimen sequenced in a study of early T cells in non-severe SARS-CoV-2 infection. TCRdb ran MiXCR on the 5' RACE reads and lists one entry per CDR3 protein. The sample consists of 70,000 to 90,000 distinct CDR3 sequences, 10% to 12% of them appearing once. The sequenced sample was whole blood. Receptors originate from an adult who was a healthcare worker with PCR-confirmed SARS-CoV-2 infection or an uninfected control (not recorded which).

This clonotype occurred a few times. The chain recombines TRBV7-2 with TRBJ2-3; 7 positions agree with TRBD2. In germline, CDR1 is SGHTA, CDR2 FQGNSA. Unmatched junction bases numbered 6, after V lost 5 bases and J lost 4 bases. The CDR3 sequence is 14 residues long. The CDR3 DNA follows: TGTGCCAGCAGCCCCCGGACTAGTTCAGATACGCAGTATTTT. Translation gives CASSPRTSSDTQYF.

This clonotype was recorded many times. The chain carries TRBV11-2 and TRBJ2-1; D perhaps matches TRBD2 (5 bases). V lost 5 bases, J lost 5 bases, and 10 bases lay in between. Germline V gene data show CDR1 as SGHAT and CDR2 as FQNNGV. The CDR3 has 13 amino acids. DNA of the CDR3: TGTGCCAGCAGCCCGGGGTTCCACAATGAGCAGTTCTTC. Translating gives CASSPGFHNEQFF. Full variable domain (remainder filled in from reference TRBV11-2 and TRBJ2-1): EAGVAQSPRYKIIEKRQSVAFWCNPISGHATLYWYQQILGQGPKLLIQFQNNGVVDDSQLPKDRFSAERLKGVDSTLKIQPAKLEDSAVYLCASSPGFHNEQFFGPGTRLTVL.

The genes are TRBV21-1 and TRBJ2-5. TRBV21-1 is annotated as a pseudogene. The CDR3 length is 13 residues. CDR3 sequence: CASSLRSWETQYF. The CDR3 DNA is TGTGCCAGCAGCCTAAGGAGTTGGGAGACCCAGTACTTC.

The chain couples TRBV5-1 to TRBJ1-1; 7 bases fit TRBD1. This CDR3 comprises 14 residues. Germline V gives CDR1 SGHRS, CDR2 YFSETQ. V lost 4 bases to trimming and J lost 8 bases; unmatched junction nucleotides: 11. CDR3 loop: CASSPGQLKIEAFF. The CDR3 bases are TGCGCCAGCAGCCCGGGACAGCTGAAAATAGAAGCTTTCTTT.

The V and J genes are TRBV29-1 and TRBJ2-2; D remains unclear. Germline V gene sequence: CDR1 SQVTM, CDR2 ANQGSEA. The V end was cut by 5 bases, the J end by 3 bases, with 7 bases between. The CDR3 is 12 amino acids. For the CDR3, the DNA is TGCAGCGTTACAAAATACACCGGGGAGCTGTTTTTT. This translates into CSVTKYTGELFF.

This clonotype was seen ten or more times. V usage is TRBV6-1 and J usage is TRBJ2-1, with 8 bases aligning to TRBD2. Germline V gene sequence: CDR1 MNHNS, CDR2 SASEGT. The CDR3 has 14 amino acids. V was clipped by 4 bases and J by 1 base; unmatched bases: 0. CDR3 DNA: TGTGCCAGCAGTGGCGGGGGGTCCTACAATGAGCAGTTCTTC. It encodes CASSGGGSYNEQFF.

The sample holds a few counts of this clonotype. The V and J genes are TRBV13 and TRBJ2-3; tentative D call: TRBD1 (6 bases). The germline V and J ends were trimmed by 5 bases and 2 bases, with 14 bases remaining between them. The CDR3 runs to 15 residues. The germline CDR1 and CDR2 sequences are PRHDT and FYEKMQ (reference sequence). The CDR3 nucleotides are TGTGCCAGCAGCCATCGGACAGAGTACACAGATACGCAGTATTTT. Its translation is CASSHRTEYTDTQYF.

The J gene is TRBJ2-1, the V gene TRBV30, with 7 bases that match TRBD1. Germline lookup yields CDR1 GTSNPN and CDR2 SVGIG (reference sequence). With 4 bases clipped from V and 0 bases from J, the junction kept 3 bases outside the gene matches. This CDR3 is built from 14 residues. For the CDR3, the DNA is TGTGCCTGGAAGGGGGACAGCTCCTACAATGAGCAGTTCTTC. Residues: CAWKGDSSYNEQFF.

This clonotype has only a few counts. This chain uses TRBV6-6 with TRBJ1-6; D is undetermined. The germline V gene has CDR1 MNHNY and CDR2 SVGAGI (reference sequence). V lost 2 bases to trimming and J lost 11 bases, with 13 bases between them. CDR3 size: 14 residues. CDR3 in amino acids: CASSYDPTATPLHF. For the CDR3, the DNA is TGTGCCAGCAGTTACGACCCGACGGCTACACCCCTCCACTTT.

The V gene is TRBV29-1, the J gene TRBJ2-1, with D tentatively TRBD2 (5 bases). The CDR3 totals 15 residues. Trimming left V 6 bases short and J 2 bases short, with 17 bases between. Germline V CDR1 and CDR2: SQVTM, ANQGSEA. This CDR3 is CSVLEGVPAYNEQFF. The CDR3 DNA reads as TGCAGCGTATTAGAGGGAGTACCGGCCTACAATGAGCAGTTCTTC.

This clonotype was seen many times. V and J are TRBV20-1 and TRBJ2-5, with D perhaps being TRBD1 or TRBD2 (5 bases each). The CDR3 has 16 amino acids. Germline CDR1 is DFQATT and CDR2 is SNEGSKA (reference sequence). The germline V and J ends were trimmed by 6 bases and 0 bases, with 20 bases remaining between them. CDR3 residues: CSAGRPGAGNQETQYF. CDR3 nucleotides: TGCAGTGCCGGACGCCCTGGGGCCGGGAACCAAGAGACCCAGTACTTC.

In this sample, this clonotype turned up a few times. The genes are TRBV6-5 and TRBJ2-6, with D hard to call. Germline values: CDR1 MNHEY, CDR2 SVGAGI. The CDR3 has 16 amino acids. Trimming took off 0 bases at V and 4 bases at J, with 10 bases between the two ends. CDR3: CASSYSGMTGANVLTF. The CDR3 DNA reads TGTGCCAGCAGTTACTCGGGTATGACCGGGGCCAACGTCCTGACTTTC.

This clonotype was counted once. A single base separates this from a much larger clone, so it may be a read error. The V and J genes are TRBV5-4 and TRBJ2-2; the D gene is possibly TRBD2 (5 bases). This CDR3 has 13 amino acids. Germline lookup yields CDR1 SGHNT and CDR2 YYREEE (reference sequence). In nucleotides, the CDR3 is TGTGCCAGCAGTAACCCTGGCACCGGGGAGCCGTTTTTT. Translating it yields CASSNPGTGEPFF.

This clonotype was counted between two and nine times. The chain is built from TRBV12-3 or TRBV12-4 and TRBJ1-2; D uncertain. There are 13 residues in the CDR3. Trimming removed 8 bases from V and 6 bases from J, with 16 bases in between. The CDR3 bases are TGTGCCAGCTCCCCCGGCGGGAAAGATGGCTACACCTTC. It encodes CASSPGGKDGYTF.

This clonotype was seen ten or more times. This sequence joins TRBV6-2 or TRBV6-3 and TRBJ2-2; D is possibly TRBD1 (6 bases). Per the germline V gene, CDR1 is MNHEY and CDR2 is SVGEGT. CDR3 size: 17 residues. The germline V and J ends were trimmed by 4 bases and 6 bases, with 21 bases remaining between them. The CDR3 region has the DNA TGTGCCAGCAGTTTCAACAGACAGGTTGAGTTCGCCGGGGAGCTGTTTTTT. Translated: CASSFNRQVEFAGELFF.